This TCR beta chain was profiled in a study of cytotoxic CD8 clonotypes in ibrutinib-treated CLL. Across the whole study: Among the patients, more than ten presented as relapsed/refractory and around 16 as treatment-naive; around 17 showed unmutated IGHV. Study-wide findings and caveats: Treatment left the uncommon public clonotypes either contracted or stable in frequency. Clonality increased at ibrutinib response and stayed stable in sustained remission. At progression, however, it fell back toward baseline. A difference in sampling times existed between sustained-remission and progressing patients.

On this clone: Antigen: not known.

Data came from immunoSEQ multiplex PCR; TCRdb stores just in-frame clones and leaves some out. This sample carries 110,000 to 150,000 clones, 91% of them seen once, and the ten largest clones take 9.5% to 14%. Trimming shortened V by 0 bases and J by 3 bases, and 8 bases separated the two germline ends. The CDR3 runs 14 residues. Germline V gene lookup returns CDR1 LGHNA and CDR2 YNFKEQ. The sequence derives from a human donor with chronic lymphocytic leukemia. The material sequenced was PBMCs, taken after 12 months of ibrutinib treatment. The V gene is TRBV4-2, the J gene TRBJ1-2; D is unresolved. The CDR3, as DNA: TGTGCCAGCAGCCAAGATGAAGGCCACTATGGCTACACCTTC. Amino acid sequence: CASSQDEGHYGYTF.